The next 4 T cell receptor beta chains were all read from a single sample in a study of T cells in Graves' hyperthyroidism and ophthalmopathy. The CDR3 regions of TCR beta were amplified from RNA transcripts. First-round RT-PCR with HTBI primers amplified the TCR CDR3 region. TCRdb recomputed calls from the multiplex PCR reads with MiXCR, one row per CDR3 protein. The sample carries about 290,000 distinct CDR3 sequences, over 15% recorded once. The specimen was blood. The receptor source for this set is a man aged 30 to 39 with Graves' hyperthyroidism.

The genes are TRBV9 and TRBJ2-3, with TRBD1 matching 7 bases. The V gene's germline CDR1 is SGDLS and CDR2 YYNGEE. The CDR3 is 15 amino acids. V shed 2 bases, J shed 4 bases, and the junction held 7 bases outside the gene matches. The CDR3 nucleotides are TGTGCCAGCAGCGTCGGGACAGCCTCTTCAGATACGCAGTATTTT. Protein: CASSVGTASSDTQYF.

This clonotype occurred a few times. This sequence joins TRBV29-1 and TRBJ2-1; 7 bases map to TRBD1. The CDR3 has 13 amino acids. The V gene end was trimmed by 6 bases and the J gene end by 7 bases; junction bases not matched to a gene: 9. Germline V gives CDR1 SQVTM, CDR2 ANQGSEA. The CDR3 DNA sequence: TGCAGCGTCCCTAAGGGGGCTTCAAATGAGCAGTTCTTC. This sequence encodes CSVPKGASNEQFF.

The chain's CDR3 is CSVVLGAEQYF. Written as DNA, the CDR3 is TGCAGCGTCGTCTTAGGGGCCGAGCAGTACTTC. This chain joins TRBV29-1 and TRBJ2-7; a weak D match, TRBD1 (5 bases). Germline V CDR1 and CDR2: SQVTM, ANQGSEA. CDR3 length equals 11 residues. V lost 6 bases and J 6 bases, leaving 12 bases between the germline ends.

This clonotype turned up a few times. The chain couples TRBV7-9 to TRBJ2-2; 9 bases are shared with TRBD2. The germline CDR1 and CDR2 sequences are SEHNR and FQNEAQ (reference sequence). V lost 4 bases, J lost 0 bases, and 3 bases stayed unmatched. There are 16 residues in the CDR3. CDR3 in amino acids: CASSSTSGANTGELFF. The CDR3 coding sequence is TGTGCCAGCAGCTCGACTAGCGGAGCGAACACCGGGGAGCTGTTTTTT. The whole variable domain, remainder taken from reference TRBV7-9 and TRBJ2-2, is DTGVSQNPRHKITKRGQNVTFRCDPISEHNRLYWYRQTLGQGPEFLTYFQNEAQLEKSRLLSDRFSAERPKGSFSTLEIQRTEQGDSAMYLCASSSTSGANTGELFFGEGSRLTVL.